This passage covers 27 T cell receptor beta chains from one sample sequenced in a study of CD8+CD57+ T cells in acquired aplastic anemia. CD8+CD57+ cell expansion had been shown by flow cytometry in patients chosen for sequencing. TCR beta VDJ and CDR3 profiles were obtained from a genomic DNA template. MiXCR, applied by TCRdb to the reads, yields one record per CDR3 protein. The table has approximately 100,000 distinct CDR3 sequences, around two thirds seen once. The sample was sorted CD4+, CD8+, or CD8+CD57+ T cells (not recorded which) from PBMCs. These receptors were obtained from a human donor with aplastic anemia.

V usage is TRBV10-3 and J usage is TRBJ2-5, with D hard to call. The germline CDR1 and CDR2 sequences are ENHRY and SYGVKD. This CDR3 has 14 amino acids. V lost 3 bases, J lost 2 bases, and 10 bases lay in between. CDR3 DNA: TGTGCCATCAGTGACGGACGGATACAAGAGACCCAGTACTTC. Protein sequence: CAISDGRIQETQYF.

The CDR3 loop is CASKVGRGTDTQYF. The CDR3 DNA is TGTGCCAGTAAGGTCGGGAGAGGGACAGATACGCAGTATTTT. J is TRBJ2-3 and V is TRBV19, with a weak D call TRBD2 (6 bases). With 7 bases removed from V and 3 bases from J, the gap between germline ends came to 14 bases. Germline V CDR1 and CDR2: LNHDA, SQIVND (reference sequence). This CDR3 region has 14 residues.

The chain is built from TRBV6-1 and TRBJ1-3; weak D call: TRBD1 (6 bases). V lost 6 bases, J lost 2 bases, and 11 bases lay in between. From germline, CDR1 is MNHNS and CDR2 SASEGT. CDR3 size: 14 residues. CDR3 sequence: CASRGQSAGNTIYF. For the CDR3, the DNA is TGTGCCAGCAGAGGACAGTCGGCTGGAAACACCATATATTTT.

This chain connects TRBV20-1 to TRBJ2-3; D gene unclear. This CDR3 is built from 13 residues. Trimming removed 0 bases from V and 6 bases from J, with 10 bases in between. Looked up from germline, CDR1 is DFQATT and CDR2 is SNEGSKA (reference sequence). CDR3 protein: CSARDLVVDTQYF. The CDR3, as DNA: TGCAGTGCTAGAGATCTCGTTGTGGATACGCAGTATTTT.

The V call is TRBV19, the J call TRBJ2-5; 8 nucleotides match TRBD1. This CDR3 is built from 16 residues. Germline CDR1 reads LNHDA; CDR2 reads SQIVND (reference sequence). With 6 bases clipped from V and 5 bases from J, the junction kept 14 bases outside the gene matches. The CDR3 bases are TGTGCCAGTAGCACCGGGACAGGTTCTAAGTGGGAGACCCAGTACTTC. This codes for CASSTGTGSKWETQYF.

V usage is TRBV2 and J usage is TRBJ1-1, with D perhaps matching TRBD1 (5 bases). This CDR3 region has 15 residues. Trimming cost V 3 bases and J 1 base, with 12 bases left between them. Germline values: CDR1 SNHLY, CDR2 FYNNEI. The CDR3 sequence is CASSDPGGENTEAFF. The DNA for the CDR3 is TGTGCCAGCAGTGACCCCGGGGGGGAGAACACTGAAGCTTTCTTT.

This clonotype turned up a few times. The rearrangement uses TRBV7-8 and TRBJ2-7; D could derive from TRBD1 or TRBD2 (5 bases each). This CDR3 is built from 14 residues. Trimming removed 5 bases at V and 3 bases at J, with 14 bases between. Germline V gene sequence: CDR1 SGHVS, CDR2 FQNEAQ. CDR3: CASSLGTPGYEQYF. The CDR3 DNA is TGTGCCAGCAGCCTCGGGACCCCAGGCTACGAGCAGTACTTC.

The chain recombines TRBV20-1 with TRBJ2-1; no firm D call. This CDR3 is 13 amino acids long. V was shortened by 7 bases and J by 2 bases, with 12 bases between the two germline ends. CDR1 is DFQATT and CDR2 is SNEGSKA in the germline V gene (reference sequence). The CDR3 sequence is CSGLGPPYNEQFF. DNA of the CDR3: TGCAGTGGGCTAGGGCCCCCCTACAATGAGCAGTTCTTC.

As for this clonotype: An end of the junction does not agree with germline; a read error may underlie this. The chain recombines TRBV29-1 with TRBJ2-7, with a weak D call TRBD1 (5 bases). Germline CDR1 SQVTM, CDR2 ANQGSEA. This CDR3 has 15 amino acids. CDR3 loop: CSVELRQTSSNEQCF. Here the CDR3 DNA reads TGCAGCGTTGAACTGCGACAGACAAGCTCCAACGAGCAGTGCTTC.

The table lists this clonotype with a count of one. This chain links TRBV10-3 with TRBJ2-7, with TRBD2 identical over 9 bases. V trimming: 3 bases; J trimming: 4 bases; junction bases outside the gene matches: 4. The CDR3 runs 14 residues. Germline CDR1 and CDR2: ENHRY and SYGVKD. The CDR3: CAISDEREVYEQYF. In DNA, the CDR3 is TGTGCCATCAGTGATGAGCGGGAGGTTTACGAGCAGTACTTC.

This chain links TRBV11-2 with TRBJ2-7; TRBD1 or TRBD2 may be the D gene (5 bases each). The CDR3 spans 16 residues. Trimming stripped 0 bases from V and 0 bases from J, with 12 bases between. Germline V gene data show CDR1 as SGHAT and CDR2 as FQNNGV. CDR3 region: CASSLDGTVSSYEQYF. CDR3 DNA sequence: TGTGCCAGCAGCTTAGACGGGACGGTCAGCTCCTACGAGCAGTACTTC.

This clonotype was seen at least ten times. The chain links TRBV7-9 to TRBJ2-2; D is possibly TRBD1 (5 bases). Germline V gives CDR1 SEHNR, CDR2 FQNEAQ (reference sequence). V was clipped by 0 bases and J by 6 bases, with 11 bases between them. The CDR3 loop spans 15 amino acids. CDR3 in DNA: TGTGCCAGCAGCTTAGCGGGGCAGAAGGCCGGGGAGCTGTTTTTT. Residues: CASSLAGQKAGELFF. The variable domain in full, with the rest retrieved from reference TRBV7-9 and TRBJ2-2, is DTGVSQNPRHKITKRGQNVTFRCDPISEHNRLYWYRQTLGQGPEFLTYFQNEAQLEKSRLLSDRFSAERPKGSFSTLEIQRTEQGDSAMYLCASSLAGQKAGELFFGEGSRLTVL.

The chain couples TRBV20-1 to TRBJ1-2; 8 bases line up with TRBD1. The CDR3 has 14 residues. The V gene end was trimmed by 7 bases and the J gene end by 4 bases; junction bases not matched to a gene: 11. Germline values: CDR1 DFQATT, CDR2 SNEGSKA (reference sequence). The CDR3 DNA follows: TGCAGTGGCTCGTGGACAGGGTCTTTCTATGGCTACACCTTC. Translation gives CSGSWTGSFYGYTF.

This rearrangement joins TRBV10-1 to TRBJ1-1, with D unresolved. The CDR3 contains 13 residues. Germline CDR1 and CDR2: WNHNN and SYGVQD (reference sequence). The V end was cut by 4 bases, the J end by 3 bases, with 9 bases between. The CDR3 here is CASSVIVDTEAFF. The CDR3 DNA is TGCGCCAGCAGTGTGATTGTAGACACTGAAGCTTTCTTT.

The CDR3 spells CAISELNERSYEQYF. The CDR3, as DNA: TGTGCCATCAGTGAGTTAAACGAGCGCTCCTACGAGCAGTACTTC. This chain links TRBV10-3 with TRBJ2-7; D is unresolved. Trimming took off 1 base at V and 0 bases at J, with 10 bases between the two ends. The CDR3 has 15 residues. The germline V gene encodes CDR1 ENHRY and CDR2 SYGVKD.

Written as DNA, the CDR3 is TGTGCCAGCAGCGTCGGGACAGCGAACACCGGGGAGCTGTTTTTT. It is translated as CASSVGTANTGELFF. The genes are TRBV9 and TRBJ2-2; 7 bases map to TRBD1. V shed 2 bases and J 0 bases; nucleotides not matched to a gene: 1. The CDR3 length is 15 residues. CDR1 and CDR2 from the germline V gene are SGDLS and YYNGEE.

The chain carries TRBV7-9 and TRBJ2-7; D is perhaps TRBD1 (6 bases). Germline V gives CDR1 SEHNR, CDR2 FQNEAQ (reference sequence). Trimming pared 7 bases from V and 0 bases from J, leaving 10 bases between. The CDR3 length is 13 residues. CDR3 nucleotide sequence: TGTGCCAGCACCCAGGACAGCTCCTACGAGCAGTACTTC. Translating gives CASTQDSSYEQYF. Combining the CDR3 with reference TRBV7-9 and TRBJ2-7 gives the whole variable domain DTGVSQNPRHKITKRGQNVTFRCDPISEHNRLYWYRQTLGQGPEFLTYFQNEAQLEKSRLLSDRFSAERPKGSFSTLEIQRTEQGDSAMYLCASTQDSSYEQYFGPGTRLTVT.

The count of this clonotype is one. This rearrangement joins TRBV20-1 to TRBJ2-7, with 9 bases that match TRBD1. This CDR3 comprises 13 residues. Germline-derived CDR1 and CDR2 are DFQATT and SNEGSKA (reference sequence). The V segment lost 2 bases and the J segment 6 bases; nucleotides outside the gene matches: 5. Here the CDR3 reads CSARYRGQGEQYF. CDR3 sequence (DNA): TGCAGTGCTAGATACAGGGGGCAAGGCGAGCAGTACTTC.

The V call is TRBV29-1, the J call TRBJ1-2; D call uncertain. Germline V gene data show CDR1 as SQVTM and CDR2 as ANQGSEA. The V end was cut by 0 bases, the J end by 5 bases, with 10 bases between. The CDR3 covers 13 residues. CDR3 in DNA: TGCAGCGTTGAAGATCCTGGCAGATATGGCTACACCTTC. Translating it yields CSVEDPGRYGYTF.

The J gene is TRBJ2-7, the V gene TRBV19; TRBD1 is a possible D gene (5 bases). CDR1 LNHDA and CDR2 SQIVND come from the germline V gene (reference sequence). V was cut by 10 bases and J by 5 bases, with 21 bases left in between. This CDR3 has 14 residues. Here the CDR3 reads CATRNGLVGHEQYF. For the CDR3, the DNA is TGTGCCACCAGAAACGGCCTCGTGGGGCACGAGCAGTACTTC.

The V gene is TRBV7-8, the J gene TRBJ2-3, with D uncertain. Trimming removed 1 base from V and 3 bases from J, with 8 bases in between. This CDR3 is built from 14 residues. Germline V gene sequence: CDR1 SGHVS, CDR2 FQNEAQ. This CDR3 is CASSLVAMTDTQYF. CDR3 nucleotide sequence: TGTGCCAGCAGCTTAGTGGCAATGACAGATACGCAGTATTTT.

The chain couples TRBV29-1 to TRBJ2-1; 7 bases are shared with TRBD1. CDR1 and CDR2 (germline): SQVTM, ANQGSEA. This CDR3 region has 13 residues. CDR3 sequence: CNVHTGDAQEQFF. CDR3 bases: TGCAACGTACATACAGGGGACGCTCAGGAGCAGTTCTTC.

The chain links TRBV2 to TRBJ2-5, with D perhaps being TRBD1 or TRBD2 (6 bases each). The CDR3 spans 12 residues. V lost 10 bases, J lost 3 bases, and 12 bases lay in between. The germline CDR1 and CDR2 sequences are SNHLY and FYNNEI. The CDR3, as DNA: TGTGCCACCAAGGGGGGCAAAGAGACCCAGTACTTC. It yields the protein CATKGGKETQYF.

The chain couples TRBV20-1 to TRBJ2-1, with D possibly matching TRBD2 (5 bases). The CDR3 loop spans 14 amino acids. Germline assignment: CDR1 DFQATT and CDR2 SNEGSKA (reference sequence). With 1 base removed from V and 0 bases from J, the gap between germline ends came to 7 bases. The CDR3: CSARAGSSYNEQFF. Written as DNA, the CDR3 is TGCAGTGCTAGAGCGGGGAGCTCCTACAATGAGCAGTTCTTC.

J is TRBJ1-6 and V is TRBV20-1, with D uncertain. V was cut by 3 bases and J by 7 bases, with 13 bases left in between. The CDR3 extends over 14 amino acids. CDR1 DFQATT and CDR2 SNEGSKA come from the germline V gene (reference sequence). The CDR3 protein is CSASMLAVNSPLHF. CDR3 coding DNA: TGCAGTGCTAGTATGTTGGCAGTCAATTCACCCCTCCACTTT.

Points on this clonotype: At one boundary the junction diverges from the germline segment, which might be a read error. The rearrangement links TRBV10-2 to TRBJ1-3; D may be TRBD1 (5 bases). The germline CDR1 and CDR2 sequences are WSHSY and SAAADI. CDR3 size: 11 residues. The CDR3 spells CASKTQGGLNF. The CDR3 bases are TGCGCCAGCAAGACCCAGGGCGGACTTAACTTT.

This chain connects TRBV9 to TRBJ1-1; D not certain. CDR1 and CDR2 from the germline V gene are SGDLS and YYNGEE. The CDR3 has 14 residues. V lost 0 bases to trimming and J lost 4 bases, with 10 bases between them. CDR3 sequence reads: CASSVGPLGTEAFF. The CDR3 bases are TGTGCCAGCAGCGTAGGACCCCTGGGCACTGAAGCTTTCTTT.